The 25 T cell receptor beta chains given below trace back to one sample, sequenced in a study of T cells after yellow fever vaccination. TCRdb recomputed calls from the 5' RACE reads with MiXCR, one row per CDR3 protein. Here the sample spans roughly 250,000 distinct CDR3 sequences, over 10% being singletons. Sequencing was performed on CD4+ T cells sorted from PBMCs, taken 45 days after the yellow fever booster vaccination. The receptors stem from a man aged 25-40 years who received the YFV17D yellow fever vaccine.

In its sample, this clonotype was seen a few times. The rearrangement uses TRBV20-1 and TRBJ2-5, with D hard to call. The CDR3 covers 14 residues. Germline loops: CDR1 DFQATT, CDR2 SNEGSKA (reference sequence). Trimming pared 3 bases from V and 5 bases from J, leaving 16 bases between. This chain's CDR3 is CSASDSTLGETQYF. DNA for the CDR3: TGCAGTGCTAGTGACTCCACGCTAGGCGAGACCCAGTACTTC.

The CDR3 region has the DNA TGTGCCAGCAGCTTGGACATGTCCTATAATTCACCCCTCCACTTT. It specifies CASSLDMSYNSPLHF. The chain joins TRBV7-9 to TRBJ1-6; possibly TRBD1 for D (5 bases). This CDR3 is 15 amino acids long. V lost 3 bases, J lost 1 base, and 7 bases lay in between. Per germline, CDR1 SEHNR and CDR2 FQNEAQ (reference sequence).

This clonotype has a handful of counts. V and J are TRBV6-1 and TRBJ2-2; 7 bases line up with TRBD2. J was trimmed by 5 bases and V by 5 bases; bases with no gene match: 8. Looked up from germline, CDR1 is MNHNS and CDR2 is SASEGT. The CDR3 sequence is 15 residues long. The CDR3 loop reads CASSRGTTITGELFF. CDR3 DNA sequence: TGTGCCAGCAGTCGCGGGACTACGATTACCGGGGAGCTGTTTTTT.

This clonotype occurred a few times. This chain links TRBV19 with TRBJ1-5; D perhaps matches TRBD1 (6 bases). Trimming cost V 3 bases and J 7 bases, with 19 bases left between them. The germline gives CDR1 LNHDA, CDR2 SQIVND (reference sequence). The CDR3 has 16 amino acids. As DNA, the CDR3 is TGTGCCAGTAGTATTTCCGTAGGGGGAAATCGGCAGCCCCAGCATTTT. Amino acids: CASSISVGGNRQPQHF.

To note about this clonotype: Sequence at one end of the junction differs from germline and may be a read error. This chain connects TRBV4-3 to TRBJ2-7; TRBD2 aligns across 9 bases. This CDR3 spans 15 amino acids. CDR1 is LGHNA and CDR2 is YSLEER in the germline V gene. In DNA, the CDR3 is TGCGCCAGCAGCCTTCAGCGGGAGGTCTCCTCCGAGCAGTACTTC. Its translation is CASSLQREVSSEQYF.

This clonotype was counted a few times. The chain joins TRBV6-2 or TRBV6-3 to TRBJ2-7; TRBD2 matches at 8 bases. Germline assignment: CDR1 MNHEY and CDR2 SVGEGT. J lost 2 bases, V lost 5 bases, and 2 bases had no gene match. The CDR3 is made up of 13 amino acids. CDR3 in amino acids: CASSRSGAYEQYF. The CDR3 bases are TGTGCCAGCAGTCGTAGCGGGGCCTACGAGCAGTACTTC.

This clonotype was seen only a few times. The gene calls are TRBV20-1 and TRBJ2-1; D is perhaps TRBD1 or TRBD2 (5 bases each). The V gene's germline CDR1 is DFQATT and CDR2 SNEGSKA (reference sequence). Deletions cut 4 bases from V and 7 bases from J, with 20 bases between. The CDR3 extends over 15 amino acids. The CDR3 sequence is CSATSHGGEGNEQFF. The CDR3 coding sequence is TGCAGTGCTACTAGCCATGGGGGAGAAGGAAATGAGCAGTTCTTC.

This clonotype was detected only a few times. The chain couples TRBV7-2 to TRBJ2-4, with D possibly matching TRBD2 (5 bases). CDR1 and CDR2 from the germline V gene are SGHTA and FQGNSA. Trimming pared 2 bases from V and 0 bases from J, leaving 11 bases between. There are 16 residues in the CDR3. CDR3 bases: TGTGCCAGCAGCTTACTGAGGGTACTAGCCAAAAACATTCAGTACTTC. Its translation is CASSLLRVLAKNIQYF. The full variable domain, with the rest looked up from reference TRBV7-2 and TRBJ2-4, is GAGVSQSPSNKVTEKGKDVELRCDPISGHTALYWYRQSLGQGLEFLIYFQGNSAPDKSGLPSDRFSAERTGGSVSTLTIQRTQQEDSAVYLCASSLLRVLAKNIQYFGAGTRLSVL.

This clonotype occurred a few times. The chain carries TRBV11-2 and TRBJ2-3, with 9 bases that match TRBD2. The germline CDR1 and CDR2 sequences are SGHAT and FQNNGV. With 5 bases clipped from V and 6 bases from J, the junction kept 6 bases outside the gene matches. The CDR3 is 14 residues long. This CDR3 reads CASSPRTSADTQYF. In DNA, the CDR3 is TGTGCCAGCAGCCCTCGGACTAGCGCCGATACGCAGTATTTT.

The chain joins TRBV4-3 to TRBJ2-1; D ambiguous. The CDR3 covers 15 residues. The ends were cut back, 1 base at V and 8 bases at J, with 15 bases in the middle. Germline CDR1 LGHNA, CDR2 YSLEER. CDR3: CASSQAITFTYEQFF. In DNA, the CDR3 is TGCGCCAGCAGCCAAGCGATTACTTTCACGTATGAGCAGTTCTTC.

This clonotype was observed a handful of times. The V call is TRBV5-1, the J call TRBJ2-5; D not resolved. The V end was cut by 4 bases, the J end by 5 bases, with 12 bases between. Germline CDR1 is SGHRS and CDR2 is YFSETQ. This CDR3 has 13 residues. The CDR3, as DNA: TGCGCCAGCAGCAGTGGTCAGGAGGAGACCCAGTACTTC. Amino acid sequence: CASSSGQEETQYF.

This clonotype was picked up many times. The chain joins TRBV12-3 or TRBV12-4 to TRBJ2-3; D unclear. V gave up 6 bases and J gave up 7 bases, with 11 bases separating them. This CDR3 is 12 amino acids long. The CDR3 loop reads CASSPSLNTQYF. The CDR3 region has the DNA TGTGCCAGCAGCCCGTCCTTAAATACGCAGTATTTT.

The chain carries TRBV20-1 and TRBJ2-1, with D possibly TRBD2 on 5 matching bases. V was cut by 3 bases and J by 9 bases, with 18 bases left in between. The CDR3 has 14 residues. The V gene's germline CDR1 is DFQATT and CDR2 SNEGSKA (reference sequence). CDR3 sequence: CSARYAGSPGEQFF. CDR3 DNA: TGCAGTGCTAGGTATGCGGGTTCGCCGGGTGAGCAGTTCTTC.

This clonotype occurred a few times. This sequence joins TRBV29-1 and TRBJ2-7; 8 bases align to TRBD1. Per germline, CDR1 SQVTM and CDR2 ANQGSEA. Losses at the gene ends were 4 bases for V and 6 bases for J; bases not matched to a gene: 14. The CDR3 sequence is 15 residues long. The CDR3 sequence is CSVGRIQDRAGEQYF. CDR3 DNA: TGCAGCGTTGGCCGAATTCAGGACAGGGCGGGCGAGCAGTACTTC.

V is TRBV9 and J is TRBJ2-5, with D uncertain. The germline CDR1 and CDR2 sequences are SGDLS and YYNGEE. This CDR3 is 13 amino acids long. V was cut by 3 bases and J by 4 bases, with 10 bases left in between. The CDR3 is CASSAGLTETQYF. The DNA for the CDR3 is TGTGCCAGCAGCGCCGGATTAACAGAGACCCAGTACTTC.

The gene calls are TRBV5-1 and TRBJ1-1; D uncertain. Trimming took 0 bases from V and 6 from J, leaving 15 bases between them. Germline V CDR1 and CDR2: SGHRS, YFSETQ. CDR3 length: 15 residues. DNA of the CDR3: TGCGCCAGCAGCTTGGCCGGACCGAGAGTCTCTGAAGCTTTCTTT. Encoded protein: CASSLAGPRVSEAFF.

This clonotype was picked up a small number of times. The rearrangement joins TRBV7-9 to TRBJ1-1; no firm D call. CDR1 is SEHNR, CDR2 FQNEAQ, per germline (reference sequence). The CDR3 sequence is 14 residues long. V lost 5 bases to trimming and J lost 1 base, with 11 bases between them. CDR3 in amino acids: CASSPRAGNTEAFF. CDR3 in DNA: TGTGCCAGCAGCCCAAGGGCCGGGAACACTGAAGCTTTCTTT.

The chain recombines TRBV7-2 with TRBJ2-7, with D possibly TRBD2 on 6 matching bases. Germline V gene lookup returns CDR1 SGHTA and CDR2 FQGNSA. Trimming took off 2 bases at V and 7 bases at J, with 12 bases between the two ends. This CDR3 is built from 13 residues. The CDR3 DNA is TGTGCCAGCAGCTTAATGGAGGGTGGGGAGCAGTACTTC. Its translation: CASSLMEGGEQYF.

This clonotype was detected ten times or more. The chain recombines TRBV7-3 with TRBJ2-1; D is ambiguous. CDR1 SGHTA and CDR2 FQGTGA come from the germline V gene. This CDR3 contains 15 residues. Trimming took 0 bases from V and 0 from J, leaving 6 bases between them. The CDR3 nucleotides are TGTGCCAGCAGCTTAACGTATGGCTCCTACAATGAGCAGTTCTTC. It specifies CASSLTYGSYNEQFF.

The chain joins TRBV11-2 to TRBJ1-1, with D possibly TRBD1 on 6 matching bases. V lost 2 bases, J lost 1 base, and 8 bases lay in between. This CDR3 has 14 residues. CDR1 is SGHAT, CDR2 FQNNGV, per germline. DNA for the CDR3: TGTGCCAGCAGCTTAATACAGGGGAACACTGAAGCTTTCTTT. Translating it yields CASSLIQGNTEAFF.

This clonotype was observed at least ten times. The rearrangement uses TRBV20-1 and TRBJ2-7, with D possibly being TRBD1 (6 bases). The CDR3 is 13 residues long. Germline V gene sequence: CDR1 DFQATT, CDR2 SNEGSKA (reference sequence). With 5 bases removed from V and 3 bases from J, the gap between germline ends came to 14 bases. In nucleotides, the CDR3 is TGCAGTGCTGGGGGCGCAACAGACTACGAGCAGTACTTC. This translates into CSAGGATDYEQYF.

J is TRBJ1-1 and V is TRBV11-1, with 10 positions matching TRBD1. Per germline, CDR1 SGHAT and CDR2 FQDESV (reference sequence). Trimming removed 5 bases from V and 0 bases from J; junction bases left unmatched: 15. This CDR3 spans 19 amino acids. DNA for the CDR3: TGTGCCAGCAGCCCCCCGGCAAGGACAGGGGGTTCCATGAACACTGAAGCTTTCTTT. This gives the protein CASSPPARTGGSMNTEAFF. Drawing the rest from reference TRBV11-1 and TRBJ1-1, the complete variable domain is EAEVAQSPRYKITEKSQAVAFWCDPISGHATLYWYRQILGQGPELLVQFQDESVVDDSQLPKDRFSAERLKGVDSTLKIQPAELGDSAMYLCASSPPARTGGSMNTEAFFGQGTRLTVV.

The V call is TRBV14, the J call TRBJ1-1; the match to TRBD1 covers 7 bases. This CDR3 region has 13 residues. Losses at the gene ends were 4 bases for V and 10 bases for J; bases not matched to a gene: 9. The germline V gene encodes CDR1 SGHDN and CDR2 FVKESK. The CDR3 loop is CASSPRGTAVAFF. For the CDR3, the DNA is TGTGCCAGCAGCCCCCGAGGGACAGCGGTAGCTTTCTTT. The whole variable domain, filled in from reference TRBV14 and TRBJ1-1, reads EAGVTQFPSHSVIEKGQTVTLRCDPISGHDNLYWYRRVMGKEIKFLLHFVKESKQDESGMPNNRFLAERTGGTYSTLKVQPAELEDSGVYFCASSPRGTAVAFFGQGTRLTVV.

This clonotype appeared a few times. CDR3 nucleotide sequence: TGTGCCACCAGCAGAGAAAGGATGGAGCAGTTCTTC. As protein: CATSRERMEQFF. The rearrangement links TRBV15 to TRBJ2-1; unclear D gene. V was trimmed by 0 bases and J by 10 bases, leaving 7 bases between them. The germline gives CDR1 LNHNV, CDR2 YYDKDF (reference sequence). CDR3 size: 12 residues.

This clonotype was counted ten times or more. The J gene is TRBJ1-1, the V gene TRBV6-6; D is unresolved. V shed 7 bases and J shed 2 bases, with 8 bases lying between them. CDR1 and CDR2 (germline): MNHNY, SVGAGI (reference sequence). The CDR3 spans 12 residues. For the CDR3, the DNA is TGTGCCAGCAAGCCAGCCAACACTGAAGCTTTCTTT. The encoded protein is CASKPANTEAFF.